In its sample, the clone carrying this T cell receptor (beta chain) was seen a few times. Antigen: not known. These data come from a study of blood T cells in healthy people across ages. V was shortened by 0 bases and J by 0 bases, with 13 bases between the two germline ends. The CDR3 is 16 residues long. The germline CDR1 and CDR2 sequences are DFQATT and SNEGSKA (reference sequence). Study conclusions and caveats: Because donor CMV status was unknown, expanded clonotype changes were possibly confounded. With naive T cell percentage, TCR beta diversity showed a strong correlation.

Roughly 9.2 milliliters was the volume of peripheral blood drawn from each donor. The second PCR ran about 6 to 12 cycles with a sample-barcoded 5' primer and J-beta primers. Tags on each cDNA molecule came from a template-switch adaptor with 12 random nucleotides. TCRdb called the 5' RACE reads again in MiXCR, with one record for every CDR3 protein. The table lists more than 700,000 distinct CDR3 sequences, about 47% of them singletons, with roughly 20% in the top ten. What was sequenced was blood. The chain joins TRBV20-1 to TRBJ2-3; unclear D gene. This receptor was obtained from a man of 80 years or more in good health. CDR3 region: CSARDPRSRSTDTQYF. DNA of the CDR3: TGCAGTGCTAGAGACCCCAGGTCCCGAAGCACAGATACGCAGTATTTT.